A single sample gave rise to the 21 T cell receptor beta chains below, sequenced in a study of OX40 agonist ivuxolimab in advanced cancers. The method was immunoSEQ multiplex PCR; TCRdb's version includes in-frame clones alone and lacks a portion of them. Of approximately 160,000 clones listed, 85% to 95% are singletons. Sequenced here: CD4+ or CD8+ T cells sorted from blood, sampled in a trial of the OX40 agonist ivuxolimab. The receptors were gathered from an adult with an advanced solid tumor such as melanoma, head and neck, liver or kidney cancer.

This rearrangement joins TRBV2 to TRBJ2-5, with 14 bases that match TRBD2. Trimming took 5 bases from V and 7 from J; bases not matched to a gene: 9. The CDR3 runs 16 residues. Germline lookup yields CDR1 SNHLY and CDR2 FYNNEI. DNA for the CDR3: TGTGCCAGCAGTACTAGACTAGCGGGGGGGCGCGGGACCCAGTACTTC. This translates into CASSTRLAGGRGTQYF.

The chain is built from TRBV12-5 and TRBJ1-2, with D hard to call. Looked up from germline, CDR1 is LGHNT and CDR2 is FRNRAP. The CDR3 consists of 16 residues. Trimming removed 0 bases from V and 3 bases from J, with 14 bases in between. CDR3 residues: CASGLVRGDRYYGYTF. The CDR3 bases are TGTGCTAGTGGTTTGGTACGAGGCGACCGGTACTATGGCTACACCTTC. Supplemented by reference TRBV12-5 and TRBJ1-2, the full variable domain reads DARVTQTPRHKVTEMGQEVTMRCQPILGHNTVFWYRQTMMQGLELLAYFRNRAPLDDSGMPKDRFSAEMPDATLATLKIQPSEPRDSAVYFCASGLVRGDRYYGYTFGSGTRLTVV.

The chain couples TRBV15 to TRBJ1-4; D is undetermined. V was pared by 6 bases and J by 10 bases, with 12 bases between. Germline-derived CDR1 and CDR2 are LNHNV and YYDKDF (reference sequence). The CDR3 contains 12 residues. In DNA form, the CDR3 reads TGTGCCACCAGTTTTGGTATCGGAAAACTGTTTTTT. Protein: CATSFGIGKLFF.

CDR3 protein: CASNRDRSGSSGTIYF. The CDR3, as DNA: TGTGCCAGCAATCGGGACAGGTCAGGTAGCTCTGGCACCATATATTTT. This sequence joins TRBV9 and TRBJ1-3, with 8 bases that match TRBD1. This CDR3 spans 16 amino acids. J lost 9 bases, V lost 6 bases, and 17 bases had no gene match. From germline, CDR1 is SGDLS and CDR2 YYNGEE.

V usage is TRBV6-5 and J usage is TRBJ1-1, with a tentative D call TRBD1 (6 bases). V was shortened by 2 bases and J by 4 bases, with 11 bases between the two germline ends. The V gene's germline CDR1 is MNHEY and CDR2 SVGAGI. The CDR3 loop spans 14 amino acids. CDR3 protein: CASSYGRGGTEAFF. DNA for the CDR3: TGTGCCAGCAGTTACGGCAGGGGTGGCACTGAAGCTTTCTTT.

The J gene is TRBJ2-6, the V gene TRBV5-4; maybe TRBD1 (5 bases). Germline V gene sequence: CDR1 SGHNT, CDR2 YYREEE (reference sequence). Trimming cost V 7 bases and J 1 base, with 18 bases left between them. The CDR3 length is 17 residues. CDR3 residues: CASSSSGAPSGANVLTF. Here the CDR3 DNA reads TGTGCCAGCTCCTCGTCTGGGGCCCCGTCTGGGGCCAACGTCCTGACTTTC.

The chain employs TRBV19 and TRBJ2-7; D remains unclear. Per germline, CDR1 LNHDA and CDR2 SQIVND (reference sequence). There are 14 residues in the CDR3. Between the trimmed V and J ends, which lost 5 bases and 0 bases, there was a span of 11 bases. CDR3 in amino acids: CASSAQPSSYEQYF. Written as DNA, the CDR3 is TGTGCCAGTAGTGCGCAGCCCAGCTCCTACGAGCAGTACTTC. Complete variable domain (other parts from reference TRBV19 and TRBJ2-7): DGGITQSPKYLFRKEGQNVTLSCEQNLNHDAMYWYRQDPGQGLRLIYYSQIVNDFQKGDIAEGYSVSREKKESFPLTVTSAQKNPTAFYLCASSAQPSSYEQYFGPGTRLTVT.

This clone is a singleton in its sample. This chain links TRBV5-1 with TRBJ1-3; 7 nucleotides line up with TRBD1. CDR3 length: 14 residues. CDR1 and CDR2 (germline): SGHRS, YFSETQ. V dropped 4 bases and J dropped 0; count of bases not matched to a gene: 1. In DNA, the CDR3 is TGCGCCAGCAGCGGGGACAGCTCTGGAAACACCATATATTTT. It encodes CASSGDSSGNTIYF.

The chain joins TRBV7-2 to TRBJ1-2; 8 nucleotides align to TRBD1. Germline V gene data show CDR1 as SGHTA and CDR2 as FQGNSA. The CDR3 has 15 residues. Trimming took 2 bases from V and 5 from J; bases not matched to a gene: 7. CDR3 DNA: TGTGCCAGCAGCTTATCGACAGGGGTGGGATATGGCTACACCTTC. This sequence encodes CASSLSTGVGYGYTF.

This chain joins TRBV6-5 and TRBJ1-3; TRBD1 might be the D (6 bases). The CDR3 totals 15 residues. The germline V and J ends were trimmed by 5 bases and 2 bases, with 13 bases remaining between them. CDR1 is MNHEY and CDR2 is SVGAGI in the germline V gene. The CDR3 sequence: CASSRGGGTGNTIYF. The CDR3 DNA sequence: TGTGCCAGCAGTCGGGGTGGGGGCACTGGAAACACCATATATTTT.

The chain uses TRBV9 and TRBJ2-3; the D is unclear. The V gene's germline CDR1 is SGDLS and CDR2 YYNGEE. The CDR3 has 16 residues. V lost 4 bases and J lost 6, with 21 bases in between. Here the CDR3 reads CASSPYQKARLDTQYF. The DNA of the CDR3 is TGTGCCAGCAGCCCATATCAAAAAGCACGCCTGGATACGCAGTATTTT.

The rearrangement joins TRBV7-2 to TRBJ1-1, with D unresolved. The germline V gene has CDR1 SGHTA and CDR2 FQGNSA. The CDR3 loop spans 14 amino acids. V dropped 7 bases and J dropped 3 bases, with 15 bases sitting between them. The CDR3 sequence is CASNDDGAYTEAFF. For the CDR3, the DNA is TGTGCCAGCAATGACGACGGAGCCTACACTGAAGCTTTCTTT.

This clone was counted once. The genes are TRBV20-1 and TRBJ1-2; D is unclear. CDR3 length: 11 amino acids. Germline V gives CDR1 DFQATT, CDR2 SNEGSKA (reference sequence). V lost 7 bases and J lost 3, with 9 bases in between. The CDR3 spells CSGVRDYGYTF. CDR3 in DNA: TGCAGTGGGGTGAGGGACTATGGCTACACCTTC.

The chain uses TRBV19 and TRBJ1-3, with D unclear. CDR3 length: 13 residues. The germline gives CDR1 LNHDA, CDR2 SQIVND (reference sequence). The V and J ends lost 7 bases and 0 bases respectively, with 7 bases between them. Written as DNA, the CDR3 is TGTGCCAGTACCCCGAGCTCTGGAAACACCATATATTTT. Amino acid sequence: CASTPSSGNTIYF.

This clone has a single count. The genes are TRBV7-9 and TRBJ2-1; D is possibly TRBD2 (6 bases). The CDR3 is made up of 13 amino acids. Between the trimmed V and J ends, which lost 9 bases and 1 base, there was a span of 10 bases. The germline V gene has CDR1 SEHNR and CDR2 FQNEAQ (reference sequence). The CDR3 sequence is CARSGPSYNEQFF. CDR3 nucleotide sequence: TGTGCCAGGAGCGGGCCATCCTACAATGAGCAGTTCTTC.

CDR3 sequence (DNA): TGCGCCAGCAGCAACCGGGACAGGGCCGACAATGAGCAGTTCTTC. It codes for CASSNRDRADNEQFF. The chain combines TRBV5-1 with TRBJ2-1, with TRBD1 matching 9 bases. The V gene end was trimmed by 4 bases and the J gene end by 5 bases; junction bases not matched to a gene: 7. The length of the CDR3 is 15 residues. Germline loops: CDR1 SGHRS, CDR2 YFSETQ.

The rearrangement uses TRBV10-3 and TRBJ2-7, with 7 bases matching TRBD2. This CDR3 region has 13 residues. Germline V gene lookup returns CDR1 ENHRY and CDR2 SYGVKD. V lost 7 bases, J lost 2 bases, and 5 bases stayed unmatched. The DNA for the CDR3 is TGTGCCATCACCAAGGGACTAACCTACGAGCAGTACTTC. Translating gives CAITKGLTYEQYF.

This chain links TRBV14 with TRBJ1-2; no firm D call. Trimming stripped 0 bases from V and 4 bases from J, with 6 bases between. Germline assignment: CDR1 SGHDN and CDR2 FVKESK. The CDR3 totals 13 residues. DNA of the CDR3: TGTGCCAGCAGCCAAGATGGCAGCTATGGCTACACCTTC. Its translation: CASSQDGSYGYTF.

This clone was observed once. CDR3 residues: CASSLENGEKLFF. The CDR3 bases are TGCGCCAGCAGCTTGGAGAACGGAGAAAAACTGTTTTTT. The V call is TRBV5-1, the J call TRBJ1-4; no definite D call. The CDR3 sequence is 13 residues long. The V gene's germline CDR1 is SGHRS and CDR2 YFSETQ. V lost 0 bases to trimming and J lost 8 bases, with 8 bases between them.

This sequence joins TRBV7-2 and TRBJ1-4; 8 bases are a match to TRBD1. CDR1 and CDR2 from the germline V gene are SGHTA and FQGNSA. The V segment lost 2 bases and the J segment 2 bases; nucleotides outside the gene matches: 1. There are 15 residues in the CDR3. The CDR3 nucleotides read TGTGCCAGCAGCTTACAGGGGGCCACTAATGAAAAACTGTTTTTT. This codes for CASSLQGATNEKLFF.

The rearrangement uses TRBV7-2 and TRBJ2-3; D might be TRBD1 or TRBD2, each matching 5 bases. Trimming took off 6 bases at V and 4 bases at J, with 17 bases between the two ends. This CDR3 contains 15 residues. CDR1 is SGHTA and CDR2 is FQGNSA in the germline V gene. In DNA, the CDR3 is TGTGCCAGCAGGGGGACCGTAGCTTATCCAGATACGCAGTATTTT. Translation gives CASRGTVAYPDTQYF.